This section outlines one T cell receptor (beta chain) sequence together with its context. Its specificity is unknown. The data stem from a study of cytomegalovirus exposure and HLA in healthy donors. Whole-study findings and limits: As a later analysis showed, a missense DCLRE1C variant was linked to trimming of TCR beta V- and J-genes.

The length of the CDR3 is 15 residues. V dropped 0 bases and J dropped 2; count of bases not matched to a gene: 4. Germline CDR1 and CDR2: MGHRA and YSYEKL. Healthy donors of bone marrow made up the group. The PCR was carried out with 60 Vbeta primers and 13 Jbeta primers. The repertoire was sequenced with immunoSEQ multiplex PCR; TCRdb's copy has only in-frame clones and lacks some. The sample lists about 100,000 clones; approximately 80% were seen once. Sequencing input: PBMCs. The clonotype comes from a female donor in good health and CMV-seropositive. The chain has TRBV4-1 and TRBJ2-7; 7 bases map to TRBD2. CDR3: CASSQDPSGAYEQYF. The CDR3 nucleotides are TGCGCCAGCAGCCAAGACCCTAGCGGCGCCTACGAGCAGTACTTC.